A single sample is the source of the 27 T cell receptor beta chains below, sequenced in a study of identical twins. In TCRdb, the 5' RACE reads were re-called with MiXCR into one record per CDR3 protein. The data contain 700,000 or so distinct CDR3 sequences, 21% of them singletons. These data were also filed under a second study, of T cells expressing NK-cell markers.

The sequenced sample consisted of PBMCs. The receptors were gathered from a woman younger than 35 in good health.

The CDR3 is CATSDVSEETQYF. CDR3 in DNA: TGTGCCACCAGTGACGTGTCCGAAGAGACCCAGTACTTC. This chain links TRBV24-1 with TRBJ2-5; no definite D call. Germline-derived CDR1 and CDR2 are KGHDR and SFDVKD. This CDR3 is 13 amino acids long. Trimming removed 4 bases from V and 3 bases from J, with 8 bases in between.

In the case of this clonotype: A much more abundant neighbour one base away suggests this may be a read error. CDR3 in amino acids: CASSLEEDTEAFF. In DNA, the CDR3 is TGTGCCAGCAGCTTAGAGGAGGACACTGAAGCTTTCTTT. The chain employs TRBV7-9 and TRBJ1-1, with D unresolved. Looked up from germline, CDR1 is SEHNR and CDR2 is FQNEAQ (reference sequence). Trimming removed 1 base from V and 3 bases from J, with 6 bases in between. This CDR3 is built from 13 residues.

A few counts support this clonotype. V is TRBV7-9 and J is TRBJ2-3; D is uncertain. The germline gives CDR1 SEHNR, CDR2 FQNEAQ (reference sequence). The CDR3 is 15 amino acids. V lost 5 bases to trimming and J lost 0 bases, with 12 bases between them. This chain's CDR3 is CASSLAPASTDTQYF. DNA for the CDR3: TGTGCCAGCAGCCTGGCCCCGGCTAGCACAGATACGCAGTATTTT.

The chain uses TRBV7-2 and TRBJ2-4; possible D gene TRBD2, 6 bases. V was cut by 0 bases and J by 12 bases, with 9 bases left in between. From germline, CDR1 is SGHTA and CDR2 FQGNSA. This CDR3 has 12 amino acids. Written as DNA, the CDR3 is TGTGCCAGCAGCTTAGCGCGGGACCCTCAGTACTTC. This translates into CASSLARDPQYF.

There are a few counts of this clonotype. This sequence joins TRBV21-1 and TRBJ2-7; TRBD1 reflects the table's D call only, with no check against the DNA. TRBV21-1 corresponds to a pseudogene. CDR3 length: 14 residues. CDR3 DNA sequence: TGTGCCAGCAGCAAACGAGGGACGGGATACGAGCAGTACTTC. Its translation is CASSKRGTGYEQYF.

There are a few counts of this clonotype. CDR3 coding DNA: TGCGCCAGCAGCTACGACGGTCGCAATCAGCCCCAGCATTTT. Its protein is CASSYDGRNQPQHF. The J gene is TRBJ1-5, the V gene TRBV5-1; D is ambiguous. V was pared by 3 bases and J by 2 bases, with 9 bases between. Germline V gene sequence: CDR1 SGHRS, CDR2 YFSETQ. The CDR3 spans 14 residues.

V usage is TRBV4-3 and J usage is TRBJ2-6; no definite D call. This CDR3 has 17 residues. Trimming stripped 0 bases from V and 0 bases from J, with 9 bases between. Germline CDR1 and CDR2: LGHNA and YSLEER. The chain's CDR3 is CASSQDLELSGANVLTF. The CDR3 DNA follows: TGCGCCAGCAGCCAAGATCTGGAGCTCTCTGGGGCCAACGTCCTGACTTTC.

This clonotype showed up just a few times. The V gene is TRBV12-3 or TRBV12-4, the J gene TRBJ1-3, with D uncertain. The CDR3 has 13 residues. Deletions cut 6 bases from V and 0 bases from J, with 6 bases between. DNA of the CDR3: TGTGCCAGCAGCGTCCTCTCTGGAAACACCATATATTTT. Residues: CASSVLSGNTIYF.

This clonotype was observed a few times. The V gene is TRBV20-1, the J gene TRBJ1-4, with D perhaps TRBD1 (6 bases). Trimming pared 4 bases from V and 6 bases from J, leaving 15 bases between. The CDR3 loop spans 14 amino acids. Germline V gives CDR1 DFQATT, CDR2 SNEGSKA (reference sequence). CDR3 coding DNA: TGCAGTGCTACCTCGAGACAGGAGGATGAAAAACTGTTTTTT. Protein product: CSATSRQEDEKLFF.

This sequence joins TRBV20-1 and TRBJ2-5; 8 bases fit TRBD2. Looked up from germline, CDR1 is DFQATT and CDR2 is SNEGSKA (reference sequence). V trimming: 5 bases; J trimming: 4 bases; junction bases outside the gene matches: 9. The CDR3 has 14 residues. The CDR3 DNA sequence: TGCAGTGCTCGACTAGCGCGCCTCCCAGAGACCCAGTACTTC. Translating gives CSARLARLPETQYF.

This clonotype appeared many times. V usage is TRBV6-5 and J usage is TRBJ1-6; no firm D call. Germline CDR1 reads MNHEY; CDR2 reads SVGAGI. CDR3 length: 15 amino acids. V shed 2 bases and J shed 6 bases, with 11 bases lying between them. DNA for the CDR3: TGTGCCAGCAGTTACCGCCTGGACGGTAATTCACCCCTCCACTTT. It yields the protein CASSYRLDGNSPLHF.

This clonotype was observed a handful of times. CDR3 in DNA: TGCAGTGCTAGAGAAGGGGGCATCAATCAGCCCCAGCATTTT. Translation gives CSAREGGINQPQHF. The V gene is TRBV20-1, the J gene TRBJ1-5; 7 bases are shared with TRBD1. CDR3 length equals 14 residues. With V trimmed by 0 bases and J by 3 bases, 2 bases remained unmatched. Germline V gives CDR1 DFQATT, CDR2 SNEGSKA (reference sequence).

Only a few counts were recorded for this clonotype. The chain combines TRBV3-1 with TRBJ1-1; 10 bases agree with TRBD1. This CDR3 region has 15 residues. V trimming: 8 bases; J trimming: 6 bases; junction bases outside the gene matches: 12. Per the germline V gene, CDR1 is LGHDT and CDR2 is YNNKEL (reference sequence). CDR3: CASGSGTGVFAEAFF. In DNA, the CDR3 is TGTGCCAGCGGATCCGGGACAGGGGTTTTTGCTGAAGCTTTCTTT.

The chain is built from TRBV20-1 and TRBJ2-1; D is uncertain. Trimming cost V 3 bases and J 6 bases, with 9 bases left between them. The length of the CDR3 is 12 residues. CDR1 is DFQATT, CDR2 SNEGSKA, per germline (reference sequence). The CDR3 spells CSASRQFNEQFF. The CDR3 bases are TGCAGTGCTAGTCGCCAGTTCAATGAGCAGTTCTTC.

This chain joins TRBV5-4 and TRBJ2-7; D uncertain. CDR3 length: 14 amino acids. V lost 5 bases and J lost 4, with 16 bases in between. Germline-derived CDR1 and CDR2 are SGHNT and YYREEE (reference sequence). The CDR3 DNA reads TGTGCCAGCAGGCAGACTCGAAGTAGTTACGAGCAGTACTTC. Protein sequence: CASRQTRSSYEQYF.

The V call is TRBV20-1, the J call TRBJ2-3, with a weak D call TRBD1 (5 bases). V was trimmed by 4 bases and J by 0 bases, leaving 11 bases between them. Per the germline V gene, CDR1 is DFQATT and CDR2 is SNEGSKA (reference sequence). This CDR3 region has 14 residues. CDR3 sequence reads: CSATKQGSTDTQYF. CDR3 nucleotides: TGCAGTGCTACAAAGCAGGGTAGCACAGATACGCAGTATTTT.

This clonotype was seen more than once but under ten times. In DNA, the CDR3 is TGTGCCAGCAGCAACAGGATCACAGATACGCAGTATTTT. It is translated as CASSNRITDTQYF. The V and J genes are TRBV3-1 and TRBJ2-3; possibly TRBD1 for D (5 bases). Germline V gene sequence: CDR1 LGHDT, CDR2 YNNKEL (reference sequence). This CDR3 region has 13 residues. V was shortened by 5 bases and J by 2 bases, with 8 bases between the two germline ends.

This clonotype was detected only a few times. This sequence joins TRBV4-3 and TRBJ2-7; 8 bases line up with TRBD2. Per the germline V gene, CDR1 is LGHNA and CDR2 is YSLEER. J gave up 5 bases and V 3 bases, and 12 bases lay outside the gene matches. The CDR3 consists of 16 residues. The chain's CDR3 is CASSQGAGALTNEQYF. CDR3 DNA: TGCGCCAGCAGCCAGGGAGCGGGAGCTCTGACTAACGAGCAGTACTTC.

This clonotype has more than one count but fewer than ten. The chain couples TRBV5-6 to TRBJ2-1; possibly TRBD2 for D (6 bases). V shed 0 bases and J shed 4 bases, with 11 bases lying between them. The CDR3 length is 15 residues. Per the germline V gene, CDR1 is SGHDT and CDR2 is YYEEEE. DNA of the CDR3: TGTGCCAGCAGCTTGGACGGGGGTCCTTACAATGAGCAGTTCTTC. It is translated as CASSLDGGPYNEQFF.

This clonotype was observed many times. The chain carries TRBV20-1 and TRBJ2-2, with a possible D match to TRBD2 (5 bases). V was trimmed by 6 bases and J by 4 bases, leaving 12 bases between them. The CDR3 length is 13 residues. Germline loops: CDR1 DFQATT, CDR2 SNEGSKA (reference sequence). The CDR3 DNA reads TGCAGTGCCTTAAGACTACCCACCGGGGAGCTGTTTTTT. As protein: CSALRLPTGELFF.

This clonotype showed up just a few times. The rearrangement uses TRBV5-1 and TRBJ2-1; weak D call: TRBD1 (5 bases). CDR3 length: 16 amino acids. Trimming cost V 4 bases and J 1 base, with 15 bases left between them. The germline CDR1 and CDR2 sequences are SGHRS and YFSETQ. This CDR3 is CASSPGRAGSYNEQFF. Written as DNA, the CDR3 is TGCGCCAGCAGCCCGGGTCGGGCAGGGTCCTACAATGAGCAGTTCTTC.

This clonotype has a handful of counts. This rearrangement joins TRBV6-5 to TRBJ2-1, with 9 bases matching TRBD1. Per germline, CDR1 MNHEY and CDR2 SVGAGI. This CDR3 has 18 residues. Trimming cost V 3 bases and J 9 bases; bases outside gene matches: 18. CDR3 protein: CASSYGLTAGQGLGEQFF. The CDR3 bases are TGTGCCAGCAGTTATGGTCTCACCGCGGGACAGGGTTTGGGTGAGCAGTTCTTC.

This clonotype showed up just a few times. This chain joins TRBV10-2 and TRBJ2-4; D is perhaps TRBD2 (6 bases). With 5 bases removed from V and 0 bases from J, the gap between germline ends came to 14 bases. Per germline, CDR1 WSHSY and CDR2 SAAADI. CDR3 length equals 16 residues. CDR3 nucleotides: TGCGCCAGCAGTTTGGGGGGACCCCTAGCCAAAAACATTCAGTACTTC. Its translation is CASSLGGPLAKNIQYF.

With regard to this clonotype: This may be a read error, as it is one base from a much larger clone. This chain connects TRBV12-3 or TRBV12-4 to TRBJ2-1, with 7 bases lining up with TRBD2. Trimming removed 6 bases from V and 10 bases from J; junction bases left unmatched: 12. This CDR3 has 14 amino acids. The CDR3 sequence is CASSPGTAGSEQFF. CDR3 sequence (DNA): TGTGCCAGCAGCCCTGGAACAGCGGGGAGCGAGCAGTTCTTC.

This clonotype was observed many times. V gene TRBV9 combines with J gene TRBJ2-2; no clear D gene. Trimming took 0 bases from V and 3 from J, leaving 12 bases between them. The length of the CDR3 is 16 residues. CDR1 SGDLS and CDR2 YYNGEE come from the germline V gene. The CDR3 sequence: CASSVAPRLDTGELFF. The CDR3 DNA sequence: TGTGCCAGCAGCGTAGCTCCCAGGTTGGACACCGGGGAGCTGTTTTTT.

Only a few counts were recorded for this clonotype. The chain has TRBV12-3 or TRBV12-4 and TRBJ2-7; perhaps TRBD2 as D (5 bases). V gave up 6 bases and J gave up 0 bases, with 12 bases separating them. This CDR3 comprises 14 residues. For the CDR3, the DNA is TGTGCCAGCAGCACCGGAGGTAGCTCCTACGAGCAGTACTTC. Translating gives CASSTGGSSYEQYF.

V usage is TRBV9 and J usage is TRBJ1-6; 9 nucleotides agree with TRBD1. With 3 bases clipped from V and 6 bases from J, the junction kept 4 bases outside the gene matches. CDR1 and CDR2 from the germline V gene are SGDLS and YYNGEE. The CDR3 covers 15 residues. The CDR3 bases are TGTGCCAGCAGCGCAGGGACAGGGTCTAATTCACCCCTCCACTTT. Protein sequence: CASSAGTGSNSPLHF. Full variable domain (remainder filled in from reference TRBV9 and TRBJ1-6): DSGVTQTPKHLITATGQRVTLRCSPRSGDLSVYWYQQSLDQGLQFLIQYYNGEERAKGNILERFSAQQFPDLHSELNLSSLELGDSALYFCASSAGTGSNSPLHFGNGTRLTVT.